These 28 T cell receptor beta chains were all obtained from the same sample, sequenced in a study of identical twins. TCRdb called the 5' RACE reads again in MiXCR, with one record for every CDR3 protein. The sample holds under 350,000 distinct CDR3 sequences; roughly 10% are singletons and the top ten take approximately 6.6%. The sample was also reused in another study, on yellow fever vaccine responses in identical twins.

The sample consisted of CD8+ T cells sorted from blood. The receptor source for this set is a woman under 30 in good health.

This clonotype was detected only a few times. The chain joins TRBV12-3 or TRBV12-4 to TRBJ1-3; 7 nucleotides match TRBD1. The V gene end was trimmed by 4 bases and the J gene end by 10 bases; junction bases not matched to a gene: 13. The CDR3 is 15 amino acids. The CDR3 region is CASSSLTGASRTIYF. The CDR3 DNA follows: TGTGCCAGCAGTTCCTTAACAGGGGCCTCGCGAACCATATATTTT.

V and J are TRBV12-3 or TRBV12-4 and TRBJ2-3; TRBD1 might be the D (6 bases). CDR3 length: 12 amino acids. The V end was cut by 7 bases, the J end by 6 bases, with 11 bases between. The CDR3 coding sequence is TGTGCCAGCACTCTAAGGGGGGATACGCAGTATTTT. This encodes CASTLRGDTQYF.

Here the CDR3 DNA reads TGTGCCAGCAGTTCGACTAGCGGGGGGGCGAGGGACACCGGGGAGCTGTTTTTT. As protein: CASSSTSGGARDTGELFF. The chain combines TRBV2 with TRBJ2-2, with TRBD2 matching 14 bases. With V trimmed by 5 bases and J by 3 bases, 8 bases remained unmatched. The V gene's germline CDR1 is SNHLY and CDR2 FYNNEI. The CDR3 extends over 18 amino acids. The full variable domain, completed using reference TRBV2 and TRBJ2-2, is EPEVTQTPSHQVTQMGQEVILRCVPISNHLYFYWYRQILGQKVEFLVSFYNNEISEKSEIFDDQFSVERPDGSNFTLKIRSTKLEDSAMYFCASSSTSGGARDTGELFFGEGSRLTVL.

This clonotype was seen more than once but under ten times. The chain carries TRBV5-1 and TRBJ1-2; D gene uncertain. The V end lost 4 bases, the J end lost 7 bases, and 11 bases lay between the germline ends. The CDR3 runs 12 residues. Germline CDR1 reads SGHRS; CDR2 reads YFSETQ. The CDR3 protein is CASSPEGSGYTF. The CDR3 DNA reads as TGCGCCAGCAGCCCCGAAGGGTCTGGCTACACCTTC.

This chain uses TRBV20-1 with TRBJ2-7; D gene unclear. The V gene lost 4 bases and the J gene lost 2 bases, with 12 bases spanning the gap. This CDR3 contains 13 residues. Germline CDR1 and CDR2: DFQATT and SNEGSKA (reference sequence). CDR3 residues: CSAKDGSTYEQYF. CDR3 bases: TGCAGTGCTAAGGATGGCAGCACCTACGAGCAGTACTTC.

This clonotype was found many times. The chain combines TRBV10-3 with TRBJ2-1; 12 nucleotides agree with TRBD2. CDR3 length: 16 amino acids. The germline V gene encodes CDR1 ENHRY and CDR2 SYGVKD. The J segment lost 2 bases and the V segment lost 6 bases, leaving 5 bases of the junction unmatched. The DNA of the CDR3 is TGTGCCATCAGAACTAGCGGGAGGCCCCCCTACAATGAGCAGTTCTTC. This translates into CAIRTSGRPPYNEQFF.

The chain combines TRBV6-1 with TRBJ2-7; 9 bases line up with TRBD1. The ends lost 2 bases at V and 1 base at J; junction bases unmatched: 3. The CDR3 is 15 amino acids. Germline V lookup: CDR1 MNHNS, CDR2 SASEGT. The CDR3 protein is CASSEPGQGSYEQYF. The CDR3, as DNA: TGTGCCAGCAGTGAACCGGGACAGGGTTCCTACGAGCAGTACTTC.

J is TRBJ2-7 and V is TRBV27; D gene uncertain. The CDR3 length is 12 residues. CDR1 and CDR2 from the germline V gene are MNHEY and SMNVEV (reference sequence). V lost 5 bases and J lost 9, with 14 bases in between. The CDR3 region has the DNA TGTGCCAGCAGTAGTCCCGGCTGGGGGCAGTACTTC. The encoded protein is CASSSPGWGQYF.

V is TRBV12-3 or TRBV12-4 and J is TRBJ2-1; 10 bases fit TRBD2. V was pared by 7 bases and J by 7 bases, with 10 bases of the junction left unmatched. This CDR3 has 15 residues. Here the CDR3 reads CASTLTSGALNEQFF. The CDR3 nucleotides are TGTGCCAGCACCCTTACTAGCGGGGCCCTAAATGAGCAGTTCTTC.

This clonotype was seen only a few times. This chain connects TRBV13 to TRBJ2-7; 10 nucleotides match TRBD1. Germline loops: CDR1 PRHDT, CDR2 FYEKMQ (reference sequence). The CDR3 loop spans 16 amino acids. The J segment lost 3 bases and the V segment lost 0 bases, leaving 5 bases of the junction unmatched. CDR3 amino acids: CASSLGRDRGFYEQYF. Written as DNA, the CDR3 is TGTGCCAGCAGCTTAGGTCGGGACAGGGGCTTCTACGAGCAGTACTTC.

This clonotype was found a few times. The chain uses TRBV7-9 and TRBJ1-5; D remains unclear. The CDR3 sequence is 12 residues long. The germline V gene has CDR1 SEHNR and CDR2 FQNEAQ (reference sequence). V lost 3 bases, J lost 7 bases, and 7 bases lay in between. The CDR3 DNA sequence: TGTGCCAGCAGCTTTTTAGGGCAGCCCCAGCATTTT. Amino acids: CASSFLGQPQHF.

The chain employs TRBV28 and TRBJ2-7; tentatively, D is TRBD1 (6 bases). Looked up from germline, CDR1 is MDHEN and CDR2 is SYDVKM. The CDR3 runs to 16 residues. Trimming removed 3 bases from V and 0 bases from J, with 15 bases in between. The CDR3, as DNA: TGTGCCAGCAGTTTCACTCGGACAGAGAACTCCTACGAGCAGTACTTC. The encoded protein is CASSFTRTENSYEQYF.

This clonotype was counted many times. V is TRBV20-1 and J is TRBJ2-7; D remains ambiguous. The V and J ends lost 5 bases and 0 bases respectively, with 11 bases between them. This CDR3 contains 13 residues. Germline V gene data show CDR1 as DFQATT and CDR2 as SNEGSKA (reference sequence). CDR3 sequence reads: CSAFYESSYEQYF. The CDR3 bases are TGCAGTGCTTTCTACGAAAGCTCCTACGAGCAGTACTTC.

This clonotype was seen repeatedly, ten times or more. The chain uses TRBV29-1 and TRBJ2-4, with D hard to call. Germline CDR1 and CDR2: SQVTM and ANQGSEA. V shed 2 bases and J shed 6 bases, with 11 bases lying between them. This CDR3 has 13 amino acids. CDR3 nucleotide sequence: TGCAGCGTTGAATCGATAGACTCAAACATTCAGTACTTC. It is translated as CSVESIDSNIQYF.

V usage is TRBV4-1 and J usage is TRBJ2-2; no definite D call. The V gene's germline CDR1 is MGHRA and CDR2 YSYEKL. The CDR3 length is 12 residues. V was trimmed by 5 bases and J by 7 bases, leaving 8 bases between them. The CDR3 nucleotides read TGCGCCAGCAGCTTGCTTTACGGGGAGCTGTTTTTT. It is translated as CASSLLYGELFF.

The table lists this clonotype with a few counts. The rearrangement uses TRBV5-5 and TRBJ2-7; 9 bases line up with TRBD1. V dropped 3 bases and J dropped 1; count of bases not matched to a gene: 8. The germline V gene has CDR1 SGHKS and CDR2 YYEKEE (reference sequence). There are 16 residues in the CDR3. CDR3 DNA: TGTGCCAGCAGCTACCCGGGACAGGGCCTTTCCTACGAGCAGTACTTC. It translates to CASSYPGQGLSYEQYF. Supplemented by reference TRBV5-5 and TRBJ2-7, the full variable domain reads DAGVTQSPTHLIKTRGQQVTLRCSPISGHKSVSWYQQVLGQGPQFIFQYYEKEERGRGNFPDRFSARQFPNYSSELNVNALLLGDSALYLCASSYPGQGLSYEQYFGPGTRLTVT.

This clonotype came up many times. This chain joins TRBV29-1 and TRBJ2-1, with D possibly being TRBD2 (7 bases). V lost 7 bases, J lost 9 bases, and 13 bases lay in between. Germline CDR1 reads SQVTM; CDR2 reads ANQGSEA. The CDR3 contains 11 residues. The CDR3 loop is CSALRGREQFF. The CDR3, as DNA: TGCAGCGCCTTGCGGGGGCGTGAGCAGTTCTTC.

The rearrangement uses TRBV10-3 and TRBJ2-2; D is ambiguous. The CDR3 is 13 residues long. Germline values: CDR1 ENHRY, CDR2 SYGVKD. Trimming took off 6 bases at V and 0 bases at J, with 5 bases between the two ends. The CDR3 protein is CAIRDANTGELFF. The CDR3 coding sequence is TGTGCCATCAGGGACGCGAACACCGGGGAGCTGTTTTTT.

This clonotype showed up many times. The chain carries TRBV6-4 and TRBJ1-5; a weak D match, TRBD1 (6 bases). The CDR3 is 16 residues long. Trimming shortened V by 3 bases and J by 1 base, and 13 bases separated the two germline ends. Germline CDR1 MRHNA, CDR2 SNTAGT. CDR3 sequence: CASSEVGGASNQPQHF. The CDR3 region has the DNA TGTGCCAGCAGTGAAGTCGGGGGGGCGAGCAATCAGCCCCAGCATTTT.

The chain carries TRBV28 and TRBJ2-7; 8 positions match TRBD1. The germline gives CDR1 MDHEN, CDR2 SYDVKM. V lost 6 bases to trimming and J lost 1 base; unmatched junction nucleotides: 8. The CDR3 totals 15 residues. CDR3 nucleotide sequence: TGTGCCAGCAGAGGACGACAGGGGAGTTCCTACGAGCAGTACTTC. Translation gives CASRGRQGSSYEQYF.

Ten or more counts support this clonotype. The rearrangement joins TRBV28 to TRBJ2-7; 9 positions match TRBD1. Germline V gene sequence: CDR1 MDHEN, CDR2 SYDVKM. V shed 6 bases, J shed 5 bases, and the junction held 11 bases outside the gene matches. This CDR3 is built from 15 residues. In DNA, the CDR3 is TGTGCCAGCAGGCCGGGGACAGGGTATTGGAACGAGCAGTACTTC. Its protein is CASRPGTGYWNEQYF.

This sequence joins TRBV5-1 and TRBJ2-2; D might be TRBD2 (5 bases). V was pared by 5 bases and J by 0 bases, with 11 bases between. Germline V gives CDR1 SGHRS, CDR2 YFSETQ. This CDR3 is 15 amino acids long. Here the CDR3 reads CASSSDYSNTGELFF. The CDR3 nucleotides read TGCGCCAGCAGTTCTGACTATTCGAACACCGGGGAGCTGTTTTTT.

This clonotype was detected many times. The V call is TRBV12-3 or TRBV12-4, the J call TRBJ2-7; D is possibly TRBD1 or TRBD2 (5 bases each). CDR3 length equals 13 residues. V was cut by 5 bases and J by 3 bases, with 11 bases left in between. The CDR3 loop is CASSPHGGYEQYF. The CDR3 DNA sequence: TGTGCCAGCAGTCCCCATGGGGGCTACGAGCAGTACTTC.

This clonotype was picked up a small number of times. V is TRBV10-3 and J is TRBJ2-1; 7 nucleotides line up with TRBD2. The V gene's germline CDR1 is ENHRY and CDR2 SYGVKD. The CDR3 loop spans 14 amino acids. The V and J ends lost 0 bases and 4 bases, in that order; junction bases with no gene match: 0. The CDR3 region is CAISESGGYNEQFF. The CDR3 coding sequence is TGTGCCATCAGTGAGTCGGGGGGGTACAATGAGCAGTTCTTC.

This clonotype was counted a few times. The chain is built from TRBV7-9 and TRBJ2-3; D possibly corresponds to TRBD2 (5 bases). Germline V lookup: CDR1 SEHNR, CDR2 FQNEAQ (reference sequence). This CDR3 comprises 16 residues. V was trimmed by 7 bases and J by 5 bases, leaving 22 bases between them. In DNA form, the CDR3 reads TGTGCCAGCACCCCCAGGTTTGAGGGCCCAAGAGATACGCAGTATTTT. This translates into CASTPRFEGPRDTQYF.

J is TRBJ2-5 and V is TRBV4-3; weak D call: TRBD2 (6 bases). CDR1 and CDR2 (germline): LGHNA, YSLEER. Trimming cost V 4 bases and J 4 bases, with 16 bases left between them. This CDR3 contains 15 residues. The CDR3 reads CASSRSLGGGETQYF. As DNA, the CDR3 is TGCGCCAGCAGCCGGTCACTGGGGGGAGGAGAGACCCAGTACTTC.

The table lists this clonotype with a few counts. V usage is TRBV12-3 or TRBV12-4 and J usage is TRBJ2-4; no clear D. The CDR3 contains 14 residues. V was trimmed by 5 bases and J by 6 bases, leaving 14 bases between them. CDR3 sequence (DNA): TGTGCCAGCAGTCCTAACGTTGAAGGAAACATTCAGTACTTC. It codes for CASSPNVEGNIQYF.

This clonotype was counted between two and nine times. This chain joins TRBV29-1 and TRBJ2-1; D gene ambiguous. In germline, CDR1 is SQVTM, CDR2 ANQGSEA. The germline V and J ends were trimmed by 4 bases and 2 bases, with 15 bases remaining between them. CDR3 size: 15 residues. CDR3 region: CSVGSPESPYNEQFF. For the CDR3, the DNA is TGCAGCGTTGGTTCCCCGGAGTCCCCCTACAATGAGCAGTTCTTC.